What follows are 4 T cell receptor beta chains derived from one specimen sequenced in a study of tumor-infiltrating lymphocytes in localized non-small cell lung cancer. Repertoires were generated with immunoSEQ multiplex PCR, while TCRdb's copy carries only in-frame clones and drops some. Of about 12,000 clones in the sample, roughly 82% were seen once. Input material: uninvolved lung tissue not adjacent to the tumor. Source of these receptors: a human donor with non-small cell lung cancer.

The chain uses TRBV5-6 and TRBJ2-2; 11 bases map to TRBD1. CDR1 is SGHDT and CDR2 is YYEEEE in the germline V gene. After removal of 0 bases from V and 3 bases from J, the junction contained 10 bases not matched to a gene. There are 19 residues in the CDR3. CDR3: CASSLGTGGNLIYTGELFF. CDR3 coding DNA: TGTGCCAGCAGCTTGGGGACAGGGGGCAACCTTATCTACACCGGGGAGCTGTTTTTT.

This sequence joins TRBV6-1 and TRBJ2-7, with D unresolved. The CDR3 is 13 amino acids. The V end lost 0 bases, the J end lost 4 bases, and 7 bases lay between the germline ends. Germline V CDR1 and CDR2: MNHNS, SASEGT. CDR3 sequence: CASSEAGRYEQYF. The CDR3 DNA reads TGTGCCAGCAGTGAAGCCGGCCGGTACGAGCAGTACTTC.

This sequence joins TRBV5-1 and TRBJ2-1; D is unresolved. This CDR3 has 16 amino acids. V lost 0 bases and J lost 8, with 18 bases in between. CDR1 and CDR2 from the germline V gene are SGHRS and YFSETQ. CDR3 region: CASSLVYGSSHDEQFF. CDR3 nucleotide sequence: TGCGCCAGCAGCTTGGTTTACGGTAGCTCCCACGATGAGCAGTTCTTC.

V usage is TRBV6-4 and J usage is TRBJ2-1; 8 positions agree with TRBD2. The CDR3 spans 13 residues. The V segment lost 4 bases and the J segment 11 bases; nucleotides outside the gene matches: 7. Germline assignment: CDR1 MRHNA and CDR2 SNTAGT. The CDR3 DNA follows: TGTGCCAGCAGTGCTTCGCCGGGAGGGAAGCAGTTCTTC. Translating gives CASSASPGGKQFF.